One sample yielded the 19 T cell receptor beta chains listed below, sequenced in a study of T cell repertoires in cytomegalovirus infection. Their cognate antigens are unknown. TCRdb fed the reads into MiXCR, producing one record per CDR3 protein. This table holds about 340,000 distinct CDR3 sequences, about 27% found once. The sample in question was cultured PBMCs, obtained from culture after CMV antigen stimulation. The source of these receptors is a human donor in good health (CMV status not recorded). Some clones in this sample may be carry-over from other donors' samples.

This clonotype appeared a few times. The chain employs TRBV19 and TRBJ1-1, with a weak D call TRBD1 (6 bases). The V gene's germline CDR1 is LNHDA and CDR2 SQIVND (reference sequence). V was trimmed by 7 bases and J by 3 bases, leaving 15 bases between them. CDR3 size: 14 residues. Written as DNA, the CDR3 is TGTGCCAGTACCCAACTCGGGACATACACTGAAGCTTTCTTT. Its translation is CASTQLGTYTEAFF.

The chain links TRBV30 to TRBJ2-1, with D possibly TRBD2 on 5 matching bases. CDR1 and CDR2 (germline): GTSNPN, SVGIG (reference sequence). V lost 5 bases and J lost 4, with 12 bases in between. The CDR3 totals 13 residues. CDR3 region: CAWHTGLYNEQFF. The CDR3 nucleotides read TGTGCCTGGCATACTGGACTGTACAATGAGCAGTTCTTC. The full variable domain, its missing parts supplied by reference TRBV30 and TRBJ2-1, is SQTIHQWPATLVQPVGSPLSLECTVEGTSNPNLYWYRQAAGRGLQLLFYSVGIGQISSEVPQNLSASRPQDRQFILSSKKLLLSDSGFYLCAWHTGLYNEQFFGPGTRLTVL.

This clonotype has a handful of counts. The V call is TRBV19, the J call TRBJ2-7; 7 bases are a match to TRBD1. The CDR3 spans 15 residues. CDR1 and CDR2 (germline): LNHDA, SQIVND (reference sequence). V was clipped by 2 bases and J by 2 bases; unmatched bases: 6. This CDR3 is CASSISTGDPYEQYF. CDR3 bases: TGTGCCAGTAGTATATCTACAGGGGACCCCTACGAGCAGTACTTC.

DNA of the CDR3: TGTGCCAGCAGCCAATTTGAGGGGCTGGAAGAGCAGTACTTC. This gives the protein CASSQFEGLEEQYF. V is TRBV14 and J is TRBJ2-7, with D perhaps TRBD1 or TRBD2 (5 bases each). Trimming stripped 2 bases from V and 7 bases from J, with 15 bases between. Germline V lookup: CDR1 SGHDN, CDR2 FVKESK. The CDR3 runs 14 residues.

J is TRBJ2-3 and V is TRBV2, with D tentatively TRBD1 (6 bases). V lost 3 bases, J lost 3 bases, and 10 bases lay in between. This CDR3 region has 14 residues. Germline CDR1 SNHLY, CDR2 FYNNEI. The CDR3: CASSELGATDTQYF. The CDR3 region has the DNA TGTGCCAGCAGTGAGTTGGGGGCAACAGATACGCAGTATTTT.

This chain links TRBV6-6 with TRBJ1-5; D not resolved. Trimming pared 5 bases from V and 7 bases from J, leaving 18 bases between. CDR3 length: 15 amino acids. Germline CDR1 MNHNY, CDR2 SVGAGI (reference sequence). In nucleotides, the CDR3 is TGTGCCAGCAGTCCGGCGACGAGGGTAGCCCAGCCCCAGCATTTT. This sequence encodes CASSPATRVAQPQHF.

This clonotype was picked up a small number of times. The chain joins TRBV7-2 to TRBJ2-3; 9 nucleotides align to TRBD2. This CDR3 contains 16 residues. Germline values: CDR1 SGHTA, CDR2 FQGNSA. V lost 2 bases to trimming and J lost 5 bases; unmatched junction nucleotides: 8. The CDR3 spells CASSLWGGGAEDTQYF. DNA for the CDR3: TGTGCCAGCAGCTTATGGGGCGGGGGGGCTGAAGATACGCAGTATTTT.

In this sample, this clonotype turned up many times. This sequence joins TRBV7-3 and TRBJ2-1; 10 positions match TRBD2. After removal of 2 bases from V and 8 bases from J, the junction contained 9 bases not matched to a gene. Germline V gene data show CDR1 as SGHTA and CDR2 as FQGTGA. This CDR3 comprises 16 residues. CDR3 nucleotide sequence: TGTGCCAGCAGCTTACACGGAGCGGGGGGGCCTTATGAGCAGTTCTTC. Amino acids: CASSLHGAGGPYEQFF.

The chain combines TRBV7-2 with TRBJ1-2; 7 bases map to TRBD1. Losses at the gene ends were 5 bases for V and 3 bases for J; bases not matched to a gene: 6. From germline, CDR1 is SGHTA and CDR2 FQGNSA. There are 14 residues in the CDR3. DNA for the CDR3: TGTGCCAGCAGCCGAGGGGGCTTGGACTATGGCTACACCTTC. Protein product: CASSRGGLDYGYTF.

This clonotype was observed a single time. With a much larger clone just one base away, this may be a read error. The chain recombines TRBV19 with TRBJ2-3; 8 bases are shared with TRBD2. CDR3 length: 16 residues. Trimming at V came to 1 base and at J to 6 bases, leaving 9 bases not matched to a gene. Germline CDR1 LNHDA, CDR2 SQIVND (reference sequence). Here the CDR3 reads CASSIVGSGNHDTQYF. The CDR3 DNA sequence: TGTGCCAGTAGTATAGTTGGTAGCGGGAATCATGATACGCAGTATTTT. Complete variable domain (other parts from reference TRBV19 and TRBJ2-3): DGGITQSPKYLFRKEGQNVTLSCEQNLNHDAMYWYRQDPGQGLRLIYYSQIVNDFQKGDIAEGYSVSREKKESFPLTVTSAQKNPTAFYLCASSIVGSGNHDTQYFGPGTRLTVL.

The chain joins TRBV9 to TRBJ2-5, with 12 bases aligning to TRBD2. CDR3 length: 16 residues. CDR1 SGDLS and CDR2 YYNGEE come from the germline V gene. V shed 4 bases and J 0 bases; nucleotides not matched to a gene: 4. The CDR3, as DNA: TGTGCCAGCAGCTCCGGACTAGCGGGAAACCAAGAGACCCAGTACTTC. Translated: CASSSGLAGNQETQYF.

This clonotype came up many times. This rearrangement joins TRBV7-2 to TRBJ2-1; TRBD1 is a possible D gene (5 bases). Between the trimmed V and J ends, which lost 4 bases and 6 bases, there was a span of 22 bases. The CDR3 totals 17 residues. Germline-derived CDR1 and CDR2 are SGHTA and FQGNSA. As DNA, the CDR3 is TGTGCCAGCAGCTCAAGTAGACAGAGTTCACAGGCCAATGAGCAGTTCTTC. It translates to CASSSSRQSSQANEQFF.

This clonotype was observed a handful of times. The chain couples TRBV7-6 to TRBJ1-6, with D unclear. The CDR3 is made up of 16 amino acids. Trimming took 5 bases from V and 7 from J, leaving 18 bases between them. Germline CDR1 SGHVS, CDR2 FNYEAQ. CDR3: CASSALDGRENSPLHF. The CDR3 nucleotides are TGTGCCAGCAGCGCTTTGGACGGGAGAGAGAATTCACCCCTCCACTTT.

This clonotype was detected a few times. This chain links TRBV20-1 with TRBJ1-2; TRBD1 aligns across 7 bases. The CDR3 consists of 13 residues. In germline, CDR1 is DFQATT, CDR2 SNEGSKA (reference sequence). The V and J ends lost 3 bases and 10 bases, in that order; junction bases with no gene match: 11. DNA for the CDR3: TGCAGTGCTAGCGACAGGGATATTAAATCCTACACCTTC. Translation: CSASDRDIKSYTF.

This clonotype was detected a few times. The rearrangement uses TRBV7-9 and TRBJ2-5; 7 bases match TRBD2. The CDR3 runs to 21 residues. Germline lookup yields CDR1 SEHNR and CDR2 FQNEAQ (reference sequence). The trim removed 0 bases at V and 6 bases at J, leaving 25 bases unmatched. The CDR3 DNA is TGTGCCAGCAGCTTAGCGCAGGGCGAGCGGGGACTCCCGAATTTGAGGCAGACCCAGTACTTC. The encoded protein is CASSLAQGERGLPNLRQTQYF.

This sequence joins TRBV6-1 and TRBJ2-1, with D perhaps TRBD2 (5 bases). The CDR3 is 14 amino acids. V lost 0 bases and J 10 bases, leaving 13 bases between the germline ends. Germline assignment: CDR1 MNHNS and CDR2 SASEGT. CDR3 in amino acids: CASSEALRPGEQFF. As DNA, the CDR3 is TGTGCCAGCAGTGAAGCGCTTCGTCCGGGAGAGCAGTTCTTC.

The V gene is TRBV29-1, the J gene TRBJ2-5, with D unresolved. The germline V and J ends were trimmed by 4 bases and 1 base, with 1 base remaining between them. Per the germline V gene, CDR1 is SQVTM and CDR2 is ANQGSEA. The CDR3 loop spans 10 amino acids. The CDR3 region has the DNA TGCAGCGTTGGCCAAGAGACCCAGTACTTC. Its protein is CSVGQETQYF.

V gene TRBV12-3 or TRBV12-4 combines with J gene TRBJ1-1, with a tentative D call TRBD1 (5 bases). There are 14 residues in the CDR3. V dropped 1 base and J dropped 4 bases, with 10 bases sitting between them. The CDR3 DNA reads as TGTGCCAGCAGTTTAGAAGGGGCAACCACTGAAGCTTTCTTT. It is translated as CASSLEGATTEAFF.

The chain joins TRBV19 to TRBJ2-3; 8 bases are a match to TRBD1. CDR3 length equals 15 residues. Germline lookup yields CDR1 LNHDA and CDR2 SQIVND (reference sequence). Trimming took 7 bases from V and 6 from J; bases not matched to a gene: 12. CDR3 protein: CASNPDSDRGDTQYF. In nucleotides, the CDR3 is TGTGCCAGTAACCCCGATTCCGACAGGGGTGATACGCAGTATTTT.